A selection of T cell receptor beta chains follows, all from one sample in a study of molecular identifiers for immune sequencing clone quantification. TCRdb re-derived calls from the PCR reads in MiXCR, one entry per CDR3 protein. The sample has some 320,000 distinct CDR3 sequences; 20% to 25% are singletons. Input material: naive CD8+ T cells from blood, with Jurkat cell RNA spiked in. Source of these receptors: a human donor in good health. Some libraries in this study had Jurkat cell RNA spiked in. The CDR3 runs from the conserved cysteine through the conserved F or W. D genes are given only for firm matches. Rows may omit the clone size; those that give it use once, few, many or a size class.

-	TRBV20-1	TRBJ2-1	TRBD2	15	CSARGTAGGPREQFF	TGCAGTGCTAGGGGAACAGCGGGGGGGCCTCGGGAGCAGTTCTTC
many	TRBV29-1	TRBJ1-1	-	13	CSVDTGPRAEAFF	TGCAGCGTGGACACAGGGCCCCGGGCTGAAGCTTTCTTT
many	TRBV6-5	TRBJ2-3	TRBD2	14	CASRSTSVTDTQYF	TGTGCCAGCAGATCGACTAGCGTCACAGATACGCAGTATTTT
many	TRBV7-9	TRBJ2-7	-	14	CASSLSTQEEEQYF	TGTGCCAGCAGCTTGTCGACCCAGGAAGAGGAGCAGTACTTC
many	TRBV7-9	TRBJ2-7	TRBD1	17	CASSRGQGQGVPYEQYF	TGTGCCAGCAGCCGAGGGCAGGGGCAGGGGGTGCCCTACGAGCAGTACTTC
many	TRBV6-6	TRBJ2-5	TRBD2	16	CASRGLAPPYQETQYF	TGTGCCAGCAGAGGACTAGCTCCGCCATACCAAGAGACCCAGTACTTC
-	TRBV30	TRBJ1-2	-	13	CAWSVGGRSGYTF	TGTGCCTGGAGTGTAGGAGGGAGGTCTGGCTACACCTTC
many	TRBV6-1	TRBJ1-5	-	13	CATRTDSNQPQHF	TGTGCCACCAGGACGGATAGCAATCAGCCCCAGCATTTT
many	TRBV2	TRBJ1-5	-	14	CASTFDSGNQPQHF	TGTGCCAGCACCTTCGACAGCGGCAATCAGCCCCAGCATTTT
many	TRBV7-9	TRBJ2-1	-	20	CASSSLGWTEESTTYNEQFF	TGTGCCAGCAGCTCGTTAGGATGGACAGAAGAAAGTACCACCTACAATGAGCAGTTCTTC
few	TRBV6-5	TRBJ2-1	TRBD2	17	CASSLSGLAGPVHEQFF	TGTGCCAGCAGCCTCAGCGGACTAGCGGGCCCAGTCCATGAGCAGTTCTTC
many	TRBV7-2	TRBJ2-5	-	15	CASSLGVGAGETQYF	TGTGCCAGCAGCTTAGGAGTCGGGGCCGGAGAGACCCAGTACTTC
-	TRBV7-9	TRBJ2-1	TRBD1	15	CASSSQGGSYNEQFF	TGTGCCAGCAGCTCACAGGGGGGATCCTACAATGAGCAGTTCTTC
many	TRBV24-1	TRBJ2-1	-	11	CATSDSNEQFF	TGTGCCACCAGTGATTCCAATGAGCAGTTCTTC
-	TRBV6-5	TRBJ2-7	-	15	CASSYWGGGNYEQYF	TGTGCCAGCAGTTATTGGGGAGGGGGCAACTACGAGCAGTACTTC
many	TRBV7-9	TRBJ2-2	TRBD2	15	CASSSSTSGAGELFF	TGTGCCAGCAGCTCCTCGACTAGCGGGGCGGGGGAGCTGTTTTTT
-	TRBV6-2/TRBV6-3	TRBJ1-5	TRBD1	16	CATDRDRGHSNQPQHF	TGTGCCACCGACCGGGACAGGGGGCATAGCAATCAGCCCCAGCATTTT
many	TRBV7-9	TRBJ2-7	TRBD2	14	CASSSTSGIYEQYF	TGTGCCAGCAGCTCCACTAGCGGTATCTACGAGCAGTACTTC
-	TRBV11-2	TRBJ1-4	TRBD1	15	CASSLPGTVNEKLFF	TGTGCCAGCAGCTTACCCGGGACAGTTAATGAAAAACTGTTTTTT
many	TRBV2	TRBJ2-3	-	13	CASNNRYTDTQYF	TGTGCCAGCAATAACAGATACACAGATACGCAGTATTTT
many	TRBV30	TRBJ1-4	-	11	CAWTVGEKLFF	TGTGCCTGGACGGTTGGTGAAAAACTGTTTTTT
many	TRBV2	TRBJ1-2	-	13	CASIGDTEYGYTF	TGTGCCAGCATAGGGGACACCGAATATGGCTACACCTTC
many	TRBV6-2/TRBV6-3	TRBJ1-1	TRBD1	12	CASSSGGTEAFF	TGTGCCAGCAGTTCAGGGGGCACTGAAGCTTTCTTT
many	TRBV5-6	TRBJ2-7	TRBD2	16	CASSLGLAGGPYEQYF	TGTGCCAGCAGCCTGGGACTAGCGGGAGGGCCCTACGAGCAGTACTTC
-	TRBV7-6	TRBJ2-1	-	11	CAGSLTDEQFF	TGTGCCGGCAGCCTGACTGATGAGCAGTTCTTC
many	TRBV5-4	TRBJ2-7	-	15	CASSLELVPSYEQYF	TGTGCCAGCAGCTTGGAACTTGTCCCCTCCTACGAGCAGTACTTC
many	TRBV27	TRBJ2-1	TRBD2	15	CASSLLAGGPGEQFF	TGTGCCAGCAGTTTACTAGCGGGAGGGCCGGGCGAGCAGTTCTTC
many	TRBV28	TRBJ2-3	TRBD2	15	CASRNRGGQTDTQYF	TGTGCCAGCAGAAATCGGGGGGGCCAAACAGATACGCAGTATTTT
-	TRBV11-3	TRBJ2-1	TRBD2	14	CASSLVGTINEQFF	TGTGCCAGCAGCTTAGTCGGGACTATTAATGAGCAGTTCTTC
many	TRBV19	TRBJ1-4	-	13	CASMGETNEKLFF	TGTGCCAGTATGGGGGAGACTAATGAAAAACTGTTTTTT
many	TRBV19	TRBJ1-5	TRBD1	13	CASSGQGAQPQHF	TGTGCCAGTAGTGGACAGGGGGCACAGCCCCAGCATTTT
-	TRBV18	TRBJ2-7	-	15	CASPGTDRAQGGQYF	TGTGCCAGCCCTGGAACCGATAGGGCCCAGGGTGGGCAGTACTTC
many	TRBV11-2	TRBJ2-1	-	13	CASGSSSYNEQFF	TGTGCCAGCGGTAGCAGCTCCTACAATGAGCAGTTCTTC
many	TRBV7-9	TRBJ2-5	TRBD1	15	CASSSRDRGPETQYF	TGTGCCAGCAGCTCCCGGGACAGGGGGCCCGAGACCCAGTACTTC
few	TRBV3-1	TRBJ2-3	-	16	CASSQVSRDSTDTQYF	TGTGCCAGCAGCCAAGTTTCCAGGGATAGCACAGATACGCAGTATTTT
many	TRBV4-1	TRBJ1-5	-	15	CASSDQTDSNQPQHF	TGCGCCAGCAGCGACCAGACAGATAGCAATCAGCCCCAGCATTTT
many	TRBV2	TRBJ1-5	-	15	CASSVSEYSNQPQHF	TGTGCCAGCAGTGTATCGGAGTATAGCAATCAGCCCCAGCATTTT
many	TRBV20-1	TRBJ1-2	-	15	CSARTRTGPNYGYTF	TGCAGTGCTAGAACCCGCACAGGTCCTAACTATGGCTACACCTTC
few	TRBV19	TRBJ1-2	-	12	CASSPGIYGYTF	TGTGCCAGTAGCCCAGGGATTTATGGCTACACCTTC
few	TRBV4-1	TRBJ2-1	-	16	CASSQDMTGAANEQFF	TGCGCCAGCAGCCAAGATATGACGGGAGCTGCCAATGAGCAGTTCTTC
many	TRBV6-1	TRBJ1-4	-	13	CASRDVQWEKLFF	TGTGCCAGCAGGGACGTACAGTGGGAAAAACTGTTTTTT
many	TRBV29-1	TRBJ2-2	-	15	CSVVSAKQNTGELFF	TGCAGCGTTGTATCGGCCAAACAGAACACCGGGGAGCTGTTTTTT
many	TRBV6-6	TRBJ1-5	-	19	CASSTPVPDGGYSNQPQHF	TGTGCCAGCAGCACACCCGTGCCCGATGGGGGATATAGCAATCAGCCCCAGCATTTT
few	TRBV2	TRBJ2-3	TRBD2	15	CASRPTSASTDTQYF	TGTGCCAGCAGACCGACTAGCGCAAGCACAGATACGCAGTATTTT
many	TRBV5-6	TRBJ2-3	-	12	CASSLMGDTQYF	TGTGCCAGCAGCTTAATGGGCGATACGCAGTATTTT
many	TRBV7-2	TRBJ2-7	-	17	CASSPAQVAKSSYEQYF	TGTGCCAGCAGCCCCGCCCAGGTTGCGAAGAGCTCCTACGAGCAGTACTTC
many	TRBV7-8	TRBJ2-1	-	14	CASSLGGVANEQFF	TGTGCCAGCAGCTTAGGGGGGGTGGCCAATGAGCAGTTCTTC
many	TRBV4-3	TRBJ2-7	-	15	CASSQEMASSYEQYF	TGCGCCAGCAGCCAAGAAATGGCCAGCTCCTACGAGCAGTACTTC
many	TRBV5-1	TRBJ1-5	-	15	CASSPSTDSNQPQHF	TGCGCCAGCAGCCCGAGTACGGATAGCAATCAGCCCCAGCATTTT
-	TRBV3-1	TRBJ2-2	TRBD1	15	CASSHAGTGTGELFF	TGTGCCAGCAGCCATGCTGGGACAGGGACCGGGGAGCTGTTTTTT
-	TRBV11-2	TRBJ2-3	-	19	CASSEGPPWESQPTDTQYF	TGTGCCAGCAGCGAAGGACCACCATGGGAGTCCCAACCCACAGATACGCAGTATTTT
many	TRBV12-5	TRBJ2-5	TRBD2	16	CASGPSDGGIQETQYF	TGTGCTAGTGGTCCTTCCGACGGGGGGATCCAAGAGACCCAGTACTTC
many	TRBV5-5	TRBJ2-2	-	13	CASSLFGTGELFF	TGTGCCAGCAGCTTGTTCGGCACCGGGGAGCTGTTTTTT
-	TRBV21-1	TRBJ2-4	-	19	CASSKDPWTAGLAKNIQYF	TGTGCCAGCAGCAAAGATCCCTGGACAGCGGGCCTAGCCAAAAACATTCAGTACTTC